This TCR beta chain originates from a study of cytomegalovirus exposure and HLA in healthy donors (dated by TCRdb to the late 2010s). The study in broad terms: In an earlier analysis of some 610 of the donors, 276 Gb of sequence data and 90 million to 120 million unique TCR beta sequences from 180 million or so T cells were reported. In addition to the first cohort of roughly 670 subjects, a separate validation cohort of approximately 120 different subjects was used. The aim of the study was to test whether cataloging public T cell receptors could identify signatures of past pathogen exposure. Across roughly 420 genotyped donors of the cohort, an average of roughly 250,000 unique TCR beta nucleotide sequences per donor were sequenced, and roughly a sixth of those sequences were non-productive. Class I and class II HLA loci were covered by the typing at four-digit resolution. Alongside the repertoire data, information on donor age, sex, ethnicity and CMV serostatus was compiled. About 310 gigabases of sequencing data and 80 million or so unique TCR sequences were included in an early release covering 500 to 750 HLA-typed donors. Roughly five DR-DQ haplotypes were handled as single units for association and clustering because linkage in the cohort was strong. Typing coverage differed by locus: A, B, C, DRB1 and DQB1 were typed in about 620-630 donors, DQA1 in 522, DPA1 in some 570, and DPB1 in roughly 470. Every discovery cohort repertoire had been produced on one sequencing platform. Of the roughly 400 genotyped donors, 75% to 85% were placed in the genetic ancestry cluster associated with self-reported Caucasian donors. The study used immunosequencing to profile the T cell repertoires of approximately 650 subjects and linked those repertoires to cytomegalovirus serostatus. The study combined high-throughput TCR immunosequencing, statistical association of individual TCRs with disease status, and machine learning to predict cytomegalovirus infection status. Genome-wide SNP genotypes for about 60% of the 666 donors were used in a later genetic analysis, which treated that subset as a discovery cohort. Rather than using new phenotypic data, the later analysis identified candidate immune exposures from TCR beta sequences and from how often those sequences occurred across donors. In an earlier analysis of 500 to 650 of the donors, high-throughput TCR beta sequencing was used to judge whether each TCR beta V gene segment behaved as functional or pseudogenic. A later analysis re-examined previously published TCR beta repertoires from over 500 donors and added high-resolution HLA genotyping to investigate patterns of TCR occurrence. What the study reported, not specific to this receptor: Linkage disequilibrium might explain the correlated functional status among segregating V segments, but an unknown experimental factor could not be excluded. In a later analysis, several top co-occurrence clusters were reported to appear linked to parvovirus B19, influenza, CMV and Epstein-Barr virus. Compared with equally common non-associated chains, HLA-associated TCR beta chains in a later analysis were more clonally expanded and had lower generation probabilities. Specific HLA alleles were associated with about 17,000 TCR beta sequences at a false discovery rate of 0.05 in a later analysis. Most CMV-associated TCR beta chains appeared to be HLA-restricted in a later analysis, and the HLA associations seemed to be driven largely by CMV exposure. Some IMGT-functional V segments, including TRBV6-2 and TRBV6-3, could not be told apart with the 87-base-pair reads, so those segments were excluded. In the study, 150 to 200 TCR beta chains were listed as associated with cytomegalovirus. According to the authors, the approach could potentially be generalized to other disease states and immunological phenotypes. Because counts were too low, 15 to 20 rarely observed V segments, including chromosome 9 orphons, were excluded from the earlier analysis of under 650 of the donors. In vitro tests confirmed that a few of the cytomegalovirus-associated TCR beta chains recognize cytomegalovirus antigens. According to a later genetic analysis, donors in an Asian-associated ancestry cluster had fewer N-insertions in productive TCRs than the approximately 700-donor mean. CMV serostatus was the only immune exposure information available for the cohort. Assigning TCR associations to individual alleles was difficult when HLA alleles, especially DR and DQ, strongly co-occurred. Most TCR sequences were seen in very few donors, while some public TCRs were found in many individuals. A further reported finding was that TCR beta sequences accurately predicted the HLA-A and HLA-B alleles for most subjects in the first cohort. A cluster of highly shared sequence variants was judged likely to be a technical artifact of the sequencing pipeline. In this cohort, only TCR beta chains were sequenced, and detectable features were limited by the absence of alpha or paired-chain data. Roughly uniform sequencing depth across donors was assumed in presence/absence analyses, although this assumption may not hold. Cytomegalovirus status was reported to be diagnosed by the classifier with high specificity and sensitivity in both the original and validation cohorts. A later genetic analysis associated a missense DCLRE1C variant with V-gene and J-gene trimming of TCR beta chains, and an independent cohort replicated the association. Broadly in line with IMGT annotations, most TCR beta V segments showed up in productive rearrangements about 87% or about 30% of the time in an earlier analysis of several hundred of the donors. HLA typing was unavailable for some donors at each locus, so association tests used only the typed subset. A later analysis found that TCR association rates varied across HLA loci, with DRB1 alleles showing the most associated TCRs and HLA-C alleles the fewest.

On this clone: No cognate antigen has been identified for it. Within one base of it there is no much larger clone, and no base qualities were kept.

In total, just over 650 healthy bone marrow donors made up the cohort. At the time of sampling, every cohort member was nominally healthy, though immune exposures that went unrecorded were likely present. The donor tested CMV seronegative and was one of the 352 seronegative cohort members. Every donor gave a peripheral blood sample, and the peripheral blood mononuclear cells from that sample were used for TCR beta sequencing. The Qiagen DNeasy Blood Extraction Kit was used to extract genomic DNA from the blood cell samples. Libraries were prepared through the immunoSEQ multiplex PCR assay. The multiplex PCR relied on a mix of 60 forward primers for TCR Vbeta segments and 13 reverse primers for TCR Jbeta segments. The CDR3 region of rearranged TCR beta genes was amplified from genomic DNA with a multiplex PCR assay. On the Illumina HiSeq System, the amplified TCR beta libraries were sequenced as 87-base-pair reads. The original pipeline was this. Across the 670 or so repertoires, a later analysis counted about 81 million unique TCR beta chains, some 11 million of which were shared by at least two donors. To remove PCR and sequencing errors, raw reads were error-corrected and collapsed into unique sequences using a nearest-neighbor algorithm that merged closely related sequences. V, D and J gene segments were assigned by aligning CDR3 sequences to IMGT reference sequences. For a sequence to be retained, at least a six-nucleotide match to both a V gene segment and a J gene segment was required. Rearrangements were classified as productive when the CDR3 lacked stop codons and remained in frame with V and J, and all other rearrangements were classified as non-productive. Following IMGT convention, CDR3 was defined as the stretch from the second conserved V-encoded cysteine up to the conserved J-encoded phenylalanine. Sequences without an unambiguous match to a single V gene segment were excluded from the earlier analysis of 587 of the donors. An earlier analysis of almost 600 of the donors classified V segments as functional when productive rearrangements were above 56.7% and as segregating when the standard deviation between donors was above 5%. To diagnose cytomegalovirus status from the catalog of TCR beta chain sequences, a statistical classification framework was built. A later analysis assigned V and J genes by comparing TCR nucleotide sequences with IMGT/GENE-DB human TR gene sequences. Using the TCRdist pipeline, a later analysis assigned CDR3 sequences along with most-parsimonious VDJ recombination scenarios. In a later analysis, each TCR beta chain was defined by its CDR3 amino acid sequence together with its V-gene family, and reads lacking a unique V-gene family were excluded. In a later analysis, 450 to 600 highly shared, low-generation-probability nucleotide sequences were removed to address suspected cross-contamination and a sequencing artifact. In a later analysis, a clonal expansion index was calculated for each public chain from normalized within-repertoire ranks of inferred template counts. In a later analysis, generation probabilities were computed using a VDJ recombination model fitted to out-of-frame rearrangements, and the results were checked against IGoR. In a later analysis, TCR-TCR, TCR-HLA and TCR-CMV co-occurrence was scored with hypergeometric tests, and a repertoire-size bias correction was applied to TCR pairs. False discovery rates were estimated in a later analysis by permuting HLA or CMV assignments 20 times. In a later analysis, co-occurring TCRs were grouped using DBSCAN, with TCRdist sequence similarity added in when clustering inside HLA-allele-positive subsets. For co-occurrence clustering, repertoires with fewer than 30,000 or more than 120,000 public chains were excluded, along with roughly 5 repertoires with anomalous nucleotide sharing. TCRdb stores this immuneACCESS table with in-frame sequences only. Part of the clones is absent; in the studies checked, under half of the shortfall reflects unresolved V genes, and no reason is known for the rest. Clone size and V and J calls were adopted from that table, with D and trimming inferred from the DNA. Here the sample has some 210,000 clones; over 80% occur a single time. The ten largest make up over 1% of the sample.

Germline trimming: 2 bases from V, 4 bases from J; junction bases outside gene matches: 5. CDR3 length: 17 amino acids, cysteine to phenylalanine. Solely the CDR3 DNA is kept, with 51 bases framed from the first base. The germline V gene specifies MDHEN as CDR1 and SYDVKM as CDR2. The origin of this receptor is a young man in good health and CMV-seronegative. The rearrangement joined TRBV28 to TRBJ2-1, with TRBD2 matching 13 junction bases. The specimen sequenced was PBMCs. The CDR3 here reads CASSLDRTSGGYNEQFF. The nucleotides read TGTGCCAGCAGTTTAGACCGGACTAGCGGGGGTTACAATGAGCAGTTCTTC.